This T cell receptor (beta chain) was recovered during a study of blood T cell repertoires in COVID-19. CDR1 is MDHEN and CDR2 is SYDVKM in the germline V gene. Trimming removed 6 bases at V and 5 bases at J, with 19 bases between. The CDR3 is 15 residues long. Only in-frame clones appear in the TCRdb table, and some are missing; sequencing was by immunoSEQ multiplex PCR. This table has about 400,000 clones, around nine tenths appearing once. The source of this sequence is a human donor in a cohort sampled during active COVID-19. The V and J genes are TRBV28 and TRBJ1-2; a possible D gene is TRBD1 (6 bases). Sequenced sample: peripheral blood. CDR3 residues: CASRYYWGGAYGYTF. CDR3 sequence (DNA): TGTGCCAGCAGATATTACTGGGGGGGGGCGTATGGCTACACCTTC.